This T cell receptor (beta chain) was retrieved from a study of T cells after yellow fever vaccination. Study overall: Preparing low-cell-number fractions relied on SMART-Seq v4 Ultra Low Input. Overall study findings and caveats: Booster samples showed a return of most primary-vaccination clones (roughly 95% CD4, 70% to 90% CD8).

The study made its TCR cDNA through 5'RACE template switching. That step introduced a universal primer site along with UMIs. TCRdb re-called the 5' RACE reads through MiXCR, storing one row per CDR3 protein. The sample carries 300,000 or so distinct CDR3 sequences, 8.1% recorded once. Germline values: CDR1 MDHEN, CDR2 SYDVKM. V lost 6 bases and J lost 9, with 16 bases in between. CDR3 length equals 13 residues. A note on this clonotype: No antigen is known for it.

The sequence was obtained from a man between 18 and 29 years old who received the YFV17D yellow fever vaccine. This sequence joins TRBV28 and TRBJ2-3; D possibly corresponds to TRBD1 (6 bases). This specimen was PBMCs, taken roughly seven weeks after the first yellow fever vaccination. The CDR3 nucleotides read TGTGCCAGCAGCCCCACCGCGACAGGCACGCAGTATTTT. The encoded protein is CASSPTATGTQYF.